This is a list of T cell receptor beta chains from one sample in a study of CD4 T cells in relation to SARS-CoV-2 and coronaviruses. No antigen is known for these receptors. Produced via immunoSEQ multiplex PCR; TCRdb's table is partial and in-frame only. The sample has just under 30,000 clones, 76% seen once; the top ten hold about a sixth. Specimen: CD4+ T cells from PBMCs, cultured in vitro. These TCRs come from a human donor in good health. The CDR3 runs from the conserved cysteine through the conserved F or W. The D gene is left open where the match is weak. Clone size is stated in some rows and not others, as once, few, many or a class when expanded.

CDR3 length: 13; D gene: -; J gene: TRBJ1-2; clone size: large; V gene: TRBV12-3/TRBV12-4; CDR3 DNA: TGTGCCAGCAGTTTTCTCGACCGTTATGGCTACACCTTC; CDR3 protein: CASSFLDRYGYTF
CDR3 length: 15; D gene: TRBD2; J gene: TRBJ2-7; clone size: -; V gene: TRBV19; CDR3 DNA: TGTGCCAGTAGTGAGATAGCGGGAGGGCCCTACGAGCAGTACTTC; CDR3 protein: CASSEIAGGPYEQYF
CDR3 length: 17; D gene: -; J gene: TRBJ1-2; clone size: -; V gene: TRBV10-3; CDR3 DNA: TGTGCCATCAGCAAGAAGCAAGACGCCGGGTCCTTGGGGGGCTACACCTTC; CDR3 protein: CAISKKQDAGSLGGYTF
CDR3 length: 15; D gene: TRBD1; J gene: TRBJ1-6; clone size: few; V gene: TRBV2; CDR3 DNA: TGTGCCAGCCGGTTAACGGGACAGGATAATTCACCCCTCCACTTT; CDR3 protein: CASRLTGQDNSPLHF
CDR3 length: 12; D gene: -; J gene: TRBJ2-3; clone size: few; V gene: TRBV11-2; CDR3 DNA: TGTGCCAGCAGCTTTCTACAAGATACGCAGTATTTT; CDR3 protein: CASSFLQDTQYF
CDR3 length: 15; D gene: -; J gene: TRBJ2-7; clone size: few; V gene: TRBV27; CDR3 DNA: TGTGCCAGCAGTCCACGCAGGGCAGGGAGCGGGGAGCAGTACTTC; CDR3 protein: CASSPRRAGSGEQYF
CDR3 length: 14; D gene: -; J gene: TRBJ2-5; clone size: few; V gene: TRBV15; CDR3 DNA: TGTGCCACCAGCAGAGATCTAGCGCAAGAGACCCAGTACTTC; CDR3 protein: CATSRDLAQETQYF
CDR3 length: 14; D gene: -; J gene: TRBJ2-3; clone size: -; V gene: TRBV11-3; CDR3 DNA: TGTGCCAGCAGCCGAGGACTTGACACAGATACGCAGTATTTT; CDR3 protein: CASSRGLDTDTQYF
CDR3 length: 16; D gene: -; J gene: TRBJ1-2; clone size: few; V gene: TRBV5-1; CDR3 DNA: TGCGCCAGCAGCTCGACCGGGACGGTTGGGGACTATGGCTACACCTTC; CDR3 protein: CASSSTGTVGDYGYTF
CDR3 length: 13; D gene: TRBD1; J gene: TRBJ2-3; clone size: few; V gene: TRBV28; CDR3 DNA: TGTGCCACCCGGACAGGGGGCACAGATACGCAGTATTTT; CDR3 protein: CATRTGGTDTQYF
CDR3 length: 18; D gene: TRBD1; J gene: TRBJ2-7; clone size: -; V gene: TRBV4-3; CDR3 DNA: TGCGCCAGCAGCCAAGGCTCCCTAGGGACAGGGTTCTCCTACGAGCAGTACTTC; CDR3 protein: CASSQGSLGTGFSYEQYF
CDR3 length: 13; D gene: -; J gene: TRBJ1-1; clone size: -; V gene: TRBV19; CDR3 DNA: TGTGCCAGCCGTATACATAGGAACACTGAAGCTTTCTTT; CDR3 protein: CASRIHRNTEAFF
CDR3 length: 15; D gene: TRBD2; J gene: TRBJ2-7; clone size: once; V gene: TRBV10-3; CDR3 DNA: TGTGCCATCAACACCGGGACTAGCGGGACGCGGGAGCAGTACTTC; CDR3 protein: CAINTGTSGTREQYF
CDR3 length: 15; D gene: TRBD1; J gene: TRBJ1-6; clone size: -; V gene: TRBV9; CDR3 DNA: TGTGCCAGCAGCGCCCGGACAGGGTTGGATTCACCCCTCCACTTT; CDR3 protein: CASSARTGLDSPLHF
CDR3 length: 14; D gene: -; J gene: TRBJ2-5; clone size: -; V gene: TRBV13; CDR3 DNA: TGTGCCAGCAGCTCCCTTGGGGGGGCGGAGACCCAGTACTTC; CDR3 protein: CASSSLGGAETQYF
CDR3 length: 13; D gene: TRBD1; J gene: TRBJ1-5; clone size: -; V gene: TRBV12-3/TRBV12-4; CDR3 DNA: TGTGCCAGCAGTCTACAGGGGGAACAGCCCCAGCATTTT; CDR3 protein: CASSLQGEQPQHF
CDR3 length: 14; D gene: -; J gene: TRBJ1-2; clone size: -; V gene: TRBV27; CDR3 DNA: TGTGCCAGCACCTCCTCGTGGGGGGTGAGGGGCTACACCTTC; CDR3 protein: CASTSSWGVRGYTF
CDR3 length: 14; D gene: TRBD1; J gene: TRBJ2-1; clone size: -; V gene: TRBV10-2; CDR3 DNA: TGCGCCAGCAGGGCACCGGGACAGGACAATGAGCAGTTCTTC; CDR3 protein: CASRAPGQDNEQFF
CDR3 length: 14; D gene: TRBD2; J gene: TRBJ2-3; clone size: -; V gene: TRBV6-5; CDR3 DNA: TGTGCCAGCAGCCGGGGGGGACCCACAGATACGCAGTATTTT; CDR3 protein: CASSRGGPTDTQYF
CDR3 length: 15; D gene: -; J gene: TRBJ2-7; clone size: -; V gene: TRBV4-1; CDR3 DNA: TGCGCCAGCAGCCAACAGATGTTGAGCTCCTACGAGCAGTACTTC; CDR3 protein: CASSQQMLSSYEQYF
CDR3 length: 14; D gene: -; J gene: TRBJ2-7; clone size: -; V gene: TRBV10-3; CDR3 DNA: TGTGCCATCAGTCAAGGGACGGACTCCTACGAGCAGTACTTC; CDR3 protein: CAISQGTDSYEQYF
CDR3 length: 15; D gene: TRBD2; J gene: TRBJ2-3; clone size: once; V gene: TRBV5-3; CDR3 DNA: TGTGCCAGAAGACCAGCTAGCGGGAGAACAGATACGCAGTATTTT; CDR3 protein: CARRPASGRTDTQYF
CDR3 length: 11; D gene: -; J gene: TRBJ1-4; clone size: -; V gene: TRBV20-1; CDR3 DNA: TGCAGTGCAATACTCAATGAAAAACTGTTTTTT; CDR3 protein: CSAILNEKLFF
CDR3 length: 15; D gene: -; J gene: TRBJ2-5; clone size: -; V gene: TRBV19; CDR3 DNA: TGTGCCAGTAGTACTAGCCGCGCGGACCAAGAGACCCAGTACTTC; CDR3 protein: CASSTSRADQETQYF
CDR3 length: 13; D gene: -; J gene: TRBJ2-1; clone size: -; V gene: TRBV7-9; CDR3 DNA: TGTGCCAGCAGCCGCGGGGCCCCAAATGAGCAGTTCTTC; CDR3 protein: CASSRGAPNEQFF
CDR3 length: 15; D gene: -; J gene: TRBJ2-2; clone size: -; V gene: TRBV6-4; CDR3 DNA: TGTGCCAGCAGTTTCGAACGGGGCGCGGCCGGGGAGCTGTTTTTT; CDR3 protein: CASSFERGAAGELFF
CDR3 length: 15; D gene: TRBD1; J gene: TRBJ1-4; clone size: once; V gene: TRBV2; CDR3 DNA: TGTGCCAGCACCACCCAGGGGGAAACTAATGAAAAACTGTTTTTT; CDR3 protein: CASTTQGETNEKLFF
CDR3 length: 14; D gene: -; J gene: TRBJ1-2; clone size: -; V gene: TRBV27; CDR3 DNA: TGTGCCAGCAGTTTGGCATCTACTAACTATGGCTACACCTTC; CDR3 protein: CASSLASTNYGYTF
CDR3 length: 15; D gene: -; J gene: TRBJ2-1; clone size: -; V gene: TRBV10-3; CDR3 DNA: TGTGCCATCAGCCCGGGATTAGGGATCTACAATGAGCAGTTCTTC; CDR3 protein: CAISPGLGIYNEQFF
CDR3 length: 14; D gene: -; J gene: TRBJ2-7; clone size: few; V gene: TRBV25-1; CDR3 DNA: TGTGCCAGCAGTGGCCTCGTTGGGGCATACGAGCAGTACTTC; CDR3 protein: CASSGLVGAYEQYF
CDR3 length: 14; D gene: -; J gene: TRBJ2-7; clone size: -; V gene: TRBV5-1; CDR3 DNA: TGCGCCAGCAGCTTGACGGACTACCGCCTCGTGCAGTACTTC; CDR3 protein: CASSLTDYRLVQYF
CDR3 length: 14; D gene: -; J gene: TRBJ1-4; clone size: -; V gene: TRBV5-4; CDR3 DNA: TGTGCCAGCAGCATAAGGACTTTTCCGGAAAAACTGTTTTTT; CDR3 protein: CASSIRTFPEKLFF
CDR3 length: 13; D gene: -; J gene: TRBJ1-5; clone size: -; V gene: TRBV18; CDR3 DNA: TGTGCCAGCTCACAAGGACAGCTCCAGCCCCAGCATTTT; CDR3 protein: CASSQGQLQPQHF
CDR3 length: 18; D gene: TRBD2; J gene: TRBJ2-2; clone size: -; V gene: TRBV4-1; CDR3 DNA: TGCGCCAGCAGCCAAGTCGGCGGGGGGGCTTTAAAGACCGGGGAGCTGTTTTTT; CDR3 protein: CASSQVGGGALKTGELFF
CDR3 length: 15; D gene: -; J gene: TRBJ2-1; clone size: -; V gene: TRBV6-5; CDR3 DNA: TGTGCCAGCAGTTATAACGTCCCGAACGTGGATGAGCAGTTCTTC; CDR3 protein: CASSYNVPNVDEQFF
CDR3 length: 15; D gene: TRBD2; J gene: TRBJ2-3; clone size: once; V gene: TRBV7-2; CDR3 DNA: TGTGCCAGCACCGGGGCTAGCGGGGGAACAGATACGCAGTATTTT; CDR3 protein: CASTGASGGTDTQYF
CDR3 length: 14; D gene: -; J gene: TRBJ2-3; clone size: -; V gene: TRBV9; CDR3 DNA: TGTGCCAGCAGCGTAGGGTTAGCGGCGGATACGCAGTATTTT; CDR3 protein: CASSVGLAADTQYF
CDR3 length: 17; D gene: TRBD1; J gene: TRBJ1-5; clone size: few; V gene: TRBV15; CDR3 DNA: TGTGCCACCAGCAGCATCTTCCGGGACAGCGTCAATCAGCCCCAGCATTTT; CDR3 protein: CATSSIFRDSVNQPQHF
CDR3 length: 15; D gene: -; J gene: TRBJ2-1; clone size: -; V gene: TRBV3-1/TRBV3-2; CDR3 DNA: TGTGCCAGCAGCCAAGAGGGGGGAGCCTACAATGAGCAGTTCTTC; CDR3 protein: CASSQEGGAYNEQFF
CDR3 length: 15; D gene: -; J gene: TRBJ2-7; clone size: few; V gene: TRBV11-2; CDR3 DNA: TGTGCCAGCAGGCATTCCGGTACCGTCTCCTACGAGCAGTACTTC; CDR3 protein: CASRHSGTVSYEQYF
CDR3 length: 13; D gene: -; J gene: TRBJ2-3; clone size: few; V gene: TRBV5-1; CDR3 DNA: TGCGCCAGCAGCGCCGGGAGCACAGATACGCAGTATTTT; CDR3 protein: CASSAGSTDTQYF
CDR3 length: 17; D gene: TRBD1; J gene: TRBJ1-1; clone size: few; V gene: TRBV6-2/TRBV6-3; CDR3 DNA: TGTGCCAGCAGTTACTCATGGACAGGGACCCTGAACACTGAAGCTTTCTTT; CDR3 protein: CASSYSWTGTLNTEAFF
CDR3 length: 16; D gene: TRBD2; J gene: TRBJ2-3; clone size: -; V gene: TRBV9; CDR3 DNA: TGTGCCAGCAGCATTTTTGGCGGGGGGGGCACAGATACGCAGTATTTT; CDR3 protein: CASSIFGGGGTDTQYF
CDR3 length: 11; D gene: -; J gene: TRBJ2-1; clone size: -; V gene: TRBV30; CDR3 DNA: TGTGCCTGGAGTGCCCGCGATGAGCAGTTCTTC; CDR3 protein: CAWSARDEQFF
CDR3 length: 15; D gene: -; J gene: TRBJ1-2; clone size: -; V gene: TRBV6-2/TRBV6-3; CDR3 DNA: TGTGCCAGCAGCCGCGGGACGGCCACTAACTATGGCTACACCTTC; CDR3 protein: CASSRGTATNYGYTF
CDR3 length: 14; D gene: TRBD1; J gene: TRBJ2-5; clone size: few; V gene: TRBV18; CDR3 DNA: TGTGCCAGCTCGAGGCGGACAGGGGGGGAGACCCAGTACTTC; CDR3 protein: CASSRRTGGETQYF
CDR3 length: 16; D gene: TRBD1; J gene: TRBJ1-2; clone size: -; V gene: TRBV7-8; CDR3 DNA: TGTGCCAGCAGCAGATATCGGACAGGAAGGGTCTATGGCTACACCTTC; CDR3 protein: CASSRYRTGRVYGYTF
CDR3 length: 14; D gene: -; J gene: TRBJ1-5; clone size: -; V gene: TRBV6-1; CDR3 DNA: TGTGCCAGCAGTGAATTTGGGACGGGACAGCCCCAGCATTTT; CDR3 protein: CASSEFGTGQPQHF
CDR3 length: 16; D gene: TRBD1; J gene: TRBJ1-1; clone size: -; V gene: TRBV7-2; CDR3 DNA: TGTGCCAGCAGCAGGGTGAGTGGGACAGTGAAGACTGAAGCTTTCTTT; CDR3 protein: CASSRVSGTVKTEAFF
CDR3 length: 13; D gene: -; J gene: TRBJ1-2; clone size: -; V gene: TRBV3-1/TRBV3-2; CDR3 DNA: TGTGCCAGCAGCCAAGAAGGGACATATGGCTACACCTTC; CDR3 protein: CASSQEGTYGYTF
CDR3 length: 16; D gene: -; J gene: TRBJ2-7; clone size: -; V gene: TRBV4-1; CDR3 DNA: TGCGCCAGCAGCCAAGTGGGTAGCGTATCGCTCTACGAGCAGTACTTC; CDR3 protein: CASSQVGSVSLYEQYF
CDR3 length: 15; D gene: -; J gene: TRBJ1-5; clone size: few; V gene: TRBV6-2/TRBV6-3; CDR3 DNA: TGTGCCAGCAGCAATCGGGCAGGAGTGAATCAGCCCCAGCATTTT; CDR3 protein: CASSNRAGVNQPQHF
CDR3 length: 18; D gene: -; J gene: TRBJ2-7; clone size: once; V gene: TRBV9; CDR3 DNA: TGTGCCAGCAGCGTAGGTTCAGGTGCCGGAACTAATCTTCGCGAGCAGTACTTC; CDR3 protein: CASSVGSGAGTNLREQYF
CDR3 length: 13; D gene: TRBD2; J gene: TRBJ2-1; clone size: -; V gene: TRBV24-1; CDR3 DNA: TGTGCCACCAGTGATCGGAGCGGGGCCGAGCAGTTCTTC; CDR3 protein: CATSDRSGAEQFF
CDR3 length: 11; D gene: -; J gene: TRBJ1-2; clone size: -; V gene: TRBV20-1; CDR3 DNA: TGCAGTGCCACATTTCCCTATGGCTACACCTTC; CDR3 protein: CSATFPYGYTF
CDR3 length: 15; D gene: -; J gene: TRBJ1-3; clone size: -; V gene: TRBV7-2; CDR3 DNA: TGTGCCAGCAGCTTAGCAGGTGGATCTGGAAACACCATATATTTT; CDR3 protein: CASSLAGGSGNTIYF
CDR3 length: 17; D gene: TRBD2; J gene: TRBJ2-7; clone size: -; V gene: TRBV7-2; CDR3 DNA: TGTGCCAGCAGCTCGCGACGCGGGACTAGCGGCCCGCAAGAGCAGTACTTC; CDR3 protein: CASSSRRGTSGPQEQYF
CDR3 length: 14; D gene: TRBD1; J gene: TRBJ1-4; clone size: -; V gene: TRBV6-5; CDR3 DNA: TGTGCCAGCAGCAGGGACAGGATTAATGAAAAACTGTTTTTT; CDR3 protein: CASSRDRINEKLFF
CDR3 length: 15; D gene: -; J gene: TRBJ1-1; clone size: -; V gene: TRBV6-5; CDR3 DNA: TGTGCCAGCAGCCCCACGTGGGGGGGGGCCACTGAAGCTTTCTTT; CDR3 protein: CASSPTWGGATEAFF
CDR3 length: 16; D gene: TRBD1; J gene: TRBJ1-3; clone size: -; V gene: TRBV7-6; CDR3 DNA: TGTGCCAGCAGCACGGGACAGGGATACTCTGGAAACACCATATATTTT; CDR3 protein: CASSTGQGYSGNTIYF